This entry features one TCR beta chain sequence. Its antigen is unidentified. V lost 3 bases to trimming and J lost 3 bases, with 8 bases between them. The CDR3 spans 14 residues. In germline, CDR1 is SEHNR, CDR2 FQNEAQ (reference sequence). Duration under 3 months, a NOSPECS grade of at least 4, and a Clinical Activity Score of at least 3 characterized the ophthalmopathy patients. Fresh peripheral blood, around 10 ml, yielded the PBMCs. The record originates from a study of T cells in Graves' hyperthyroidism and ophthalmopathy. Whole-study findings and limits: Most expanded thyroid clonotypes above 0.001 also appeared in blood. Ophthalmopathy was model-predicted a median around seven months pre-onset.

Amplification yielded TCR beta CDR3 regions, with RNA transcripts as the source. Using the HTBI primer set, a first-round RT-PCR was run on the TCR CDR3. TCRdb redid the calling of the multiplex PCR reads with MiXCR, one entry per CDR3 protein. The table has about 600,000 distinct CDR3 sequences, roughly 16% seen once. The sequencing sample was made of blood. This chain links TRBV7-9 with TRBJ1-4; D gene uncertain. This receptor was identified in a woman aged 40 to 50 with Graves' ophthalmopathy. The CDR3 DNA reads as TGTGCCAGCAGCTTGGGTAGTGCTAATGAAAAACTGTTTTTT. It is translated as CASSLGSANEKLFF.